This entry is about one T cell receptor (beta chain). Its antigen is not identified. The patients who served as multiple sclerosis controls were treatment-naive and had stable or active relapsing-remitting disease that fulfilled the revised McDonald criteria. Negative magnetic isolation gave CD8+ and CD4+ cells; FACS enriched CD8+ TEMRA. This entry belongs to a study of CD8 T cells in Susac syndrome. This CDR3 has 17 residues. V lost 2 bases to trimming and J lost 4 bases; unmatched junction nucleotides: 12. The germline CDR1 and CDR2 sequences are PRHDT and FYEKMQ (reference sequence). Random hexamers served to reverse transcribe roughly 0.45 to 1 ug RNA. Across 54 Vbeta and 13 Jbeta, immunoSEQ multiplex PCR amplified TCR beta CDR3. In TCRdb, the immunoSEQ multiplex PCR reads were re-called with MiXCR into one record per CDR3 protein. The sample comprises 250,000 to 300,000 distinct CDR3 sequences, almost 85% of which are singletons, and around 0.22% rests with the top ten.

Notes on the study in general: A relatively small number of individuals underwent TCR sequencing and HLA analysis.

The TCR originated in a human donor with multiple sclerosis. Sequencing was performed on CD8+ T cells from PBMCs. V and J are TRBV13 and TRBJ1-2, with 8 bases that match TRBD1. As DNA, the CDR3 is TGTGCCAGCAGCTTAAGTGAGGACAGGGAGAATCTCTATGGCTACACCTTC. Its translation is CASSLSEDRENLYGYTF.